These T cell receptor beta chains were read from a single sample in a study of blood T cells in healthy people across ages. From the 5' RACE reads, TCRdb called clonotypes with MiXCR, one entry per CDR3 protein. The sample has about a million distinct CDR3 sequences, 51% seen once. Sequencing was performed on blood. These receptors were collected from a woman aged 60-70 years in good health. Both conserved end residues are part of each CDR3. A D gene is named only where the DNA matches it firmly. Rows may omit the clone size; those that give it use once, few, many or a size class.

j_call: TRBJ2-1; clone_size: many; d_call: -; v_call: TRBV24-1; cdr3_aa: CATSDRPDRSVKQFF; cdr3_nt: TGTGCCACCAGTGATCGCCCGGACAGATCGGTCAAGCAGTTCTTC
j_call: TRBJ2-3; clone_size: -; d_call: -; v_call: TRBV6-2/TRBV6-3; cdr3_aa: CATGASSTDTQYF; cdr3_nt: TGTGCCACCGGGGCCTCTAGCACAGATACGCAGTATTTT
j_call: TRBJ2-5; clone_size: -; d_call: -; v_call: TRBV12-3/TRBV12-4; cdr3_aa: CASRLRRRGLFPEDETQYF; cdr3_nt: TGTGCCAGCAGGCTCCGAAGGAGGGGTTTATTCCCGGAAGACGAGACCCAGTACTTC
j_call: TRBJ2-6; clone_size: -; d_call: -; v_call: TRBV24-1; cdr3_aa: CATSDRSVSGANVLTF; cdr3_nt: TGTGCCACCAGTGATCGATCAGTCTCTGGGGCCAACGTCCTGACTTTC
j_call: TRBJ2-7; clone_size: -; d_call: -; v_call: TRBV28; cdr3_aa: CASSPTSGTGDYEQYF; cdr3_nt: TGTGCCAGCAGTCCCACCTCCGGGACGGGAGACTACGAGCAGTACTTC
j_call: TRBJ1-5; clone_size: -; d_call: TRBD1; v_call: TRBV10-3; cdr3_aa: CAIAQGVNQPQHF; cdr3_nt: TGTGCCATCGCGCAGGGGGTCAATCAGCCCCAGCATTTT
j_call: TRBJ2-6; clone_size: -; d_call: -; v_call: TRBV4-2; cdr3_aa: CASGGGACSGANVLTF; cdr3_nt: TGTGCCTCAGGAGGGGGGGCCTGCTCTGGGGCCAACGTCCTGACTTTC
j_call: TRBJ2-5; clone_size: -; d_call: -; v_call: TRBV15; cdr3_aa: CATSRVGQTRRETQYF; cdr3_nt: TGTGCCACCAGCAGAGTCGGGCAGACCCGACGGGAGACCCAGTACTTC
j_call: TRBJ2-7; clone_size: -; d_call: -; v_call: TRBV7-2; cdr3_aa: CASSLARSGLLSYEQYF; cdr3_nt: TGTGCCAGCAGCTTAGCGCGATCGGGTTTACTCTCCTACGAGCAGTACTTC
j_call: TRBJ2-3; clone_size: few; d_call: -; v_call: TRBV5-1; cdr3_aa: CASSLSDPTDTQYF; cdr3_nt: TGCGCCAGCAGCCTTTCCGACCCCACAGATACGCAGTATTTT
j_call: TRBJ2-1; clone_size: few; d_call: -; v_call: TRBV20-1; cdr3_aa: CSAGRTGRDNEQFF; cdr3_nt: TGCAGTGCTGGCCGGACGGGCAGGGACAATGAGCAGTTCTTC
j_call: TRBJ1-2; clone_size: -; d_call: TRBD1; v_call: TRBV14; cdr3_aa: CASSPWTGVGYGYTF; cdr3_nt: TGTGCCAGCAGCCCATGGACAGGGGTTGGCTATGGCTACACCTTC
j_call: TRBJ1-5; clone_size: -; d_call: -; v_call: TRBV4-1; cdr3_aa: CASSQDRHGPLDFPQHF; cdr3_nt: TGCGCCAGCAGCCAAGACAGGCATGGCCCTTTGGATTTTCCCCAGCATTTT
j_call: TRBJ2-1; clone_size: -; d_call: TRBD2; v_call: TRBV18; cdr3_aa: CASSPRASGSSDEQFF; cdr3_nt: TGTGCCAGCTCCCCACGGGCTAGCGGGAGCTCCGATGAGCAGTTCTTC
j_call: TRBJ2-7; clone_size: -; d_call: TRBD2; v_call: TRBV12-3/TRBV12-4; cdr3_aa: CASSLSSGLTYEQYF; cdr3_nt: TGTGCCAGCAGTTTATCTAGCGGATTAACCTACGAGCAGTACTTC
j_call: TRBJ2-5; clone_size: -; d_call: -; v_call: TRBV18; cdr3_aa: CASSPGMETQYF; cdr3_nt: TGTGCCAGCTCACCGGGAATGGAGACCCAGTACTTC
j_call: TRBJ2-1; clone_size: -; d_call: TRBD2; v_call: TRBV6-4; cdr3_aa: CASSLTTSGNEQFF; cdr3_nt: TGTGCCAGCAGTCTTACGACTAGCGGGAATGAGCAGTTCTTC
j_call: TRBJ2-7; clone_size: few; d_call: -; v_call: TRBV21-1; cdr3_aa: CASSICLGAEQYF; cdr3_nt: TGTGCCAGCAGCATCTGTTTGGGTGCCGAGCAGTACTTC
j_call: TRBJ2-5; clone_size: -; d_call: -; v_call: TRBV27; cdr3_aa: CASSLRQFQETQYF; cdr3_nt: TGTGCCAGCAGTTTAAGGCAGTTCCAAGAGACCCAGTACTTC
j_call: TRBJ2-3; clone_size: -; d_call: TRBD2; v_call: TRBV9; cdr3_aa: CASTSDSGSSSDTQYF; cdr3_nt: TGTGCCAGCACCTCAGACAGCGGGAGTTCTTCAGATACGCAGTATTTT
j_call: TRBJ2-5; clone_size: -; d_call: -; v_call: TRBV28; cdr3_aa: CASGNQGGSQETQYF; cdr3_nt: TGTGCCAGCGGAAATCAGGGGGGGAGCCAAGAGACCCAGTACTTC
j_call: TRBJ2-5; clone_size: -; d_call: TRBD2; v_call: TRBV7-2; cdr3_aa: CASSSRAPTSGETQYF; cdr3_nt: TGTGCCAGCAGCTCCCGAGCCCCAACTAGCGGGGAGACCCAGTACTTC
j_call: TRBJ2-1; clone_size: -; d_call: -; v_call: TRBV29-1; cdr3_aa: CSEGQQETQFF; cdr3_nt: TGCAGCGAGGGGCAGCAAGAGACCCAGTTCTTC
j_call: TRBJ1-1; clone_size: -; d_call: -; v_call: TRBV20-1; cdr3_aa: CSAEFPQVWTQNTEAFF; cdr3_nt: TGCAGTGCCGAGTTCCCACAAGTTTGGACCCAGAACACTGAAGCTTTCTTT
j_call: TRBJ1-4; clone_size: -; d_call: -; v_call: TRBV6-1; cdr3_aa: CASMGTSREKLFF; cdr3_nt: TGTGCCAGCATGGGGACCTCGCGGGAAAAACTGTTTTTT
j_call: TRBJ1-5; clone_size: -; d_call: -; v_call: TRBV6-5; cdr3_aa: CATSGQGARQPQHF; cdr3_nt: TGTGCCACCTCGGGCCAAGGGGCTAGACAGCCCCAGCATTTT
j_call: TRBJ2-3; clone_size: -; d_call: TRBD1; v_call: TRBV20-1; cdr3_aa: CSARVRTGPQYF; cdr3_nt: TGCAGTGCTAGAGTCCGGACAGGGCCCCAGTATTTT
j_call: TRBJ2-5; clone_size: -; d_call: -; v_call: TRBV3-1; cdr3_aa: CASSHDRDRRIETQYF; cdr3_nt: TGTGCCAGCAGCCATGACCGGGATCGGAGGATAGAGACCCAGTACTTC
j_call: TRBJ2-4; clone_size: -; d_call: -; v_call: TRBV9; cdr3_aa: CAGSASLAKNIQYF; cdr3_nt: TGTGCCGGCAGCGCTTCCCTAGCCAAAAACATTCAGTACTTC
j_call: TRBJ2-1; clone_size: -; d_call: TRBD2; v_call: TRBV4-3; cdr3_aa: CASSQRTSGSHNEQFF; cdr3_nt: TGCGCCAGCAGCCAACGGACTAGCGGGAGTCACAATGAGCAGTTCTTC
j_call: TRBJ2-3; clone_size: -; d_call: TRBD2; v_call: TRBV20-1; cdr3_aa: CSARDPGLAGLFPGTQYF; cdr3_nt: TGCAGTGCTAGAGACCCGGGACTAGCGGGATTGTTTCCTGGTACGCAGTATTTT
j_call: TRBJ1-2; clone_size: few; d_call: -; v_call: TRBV12-3/TRBV12-4; cdr3_aa: CASSLRTVNGYTF; cdr3_nt: TGTGCCAGCAGTCTTCGGACAGTTAATGGCTACACCTTC
j_call: TRBJ1-5; clone_size: few; d_call: -; v_call: TRBV28; cdr3_aa: CASSHDSFDQPQHF; cdr3_nt: TGTGCCAGCAGTCACGACAGTTTCGATCAGCCCCAGCATTTT
j_call: TRBJ2-5; clone_size: -; d_call: TRBD2; v_call: TRBV12-3/TRBV12-4; cdr3_aa: CASKRLAGVGETQYF; cdr3_nt: TGTGCCAGCAAGAGACTAGCGGGAGTAGGAGAGACCCAGTACTTC
j_call: TRBJ2-5; clone_size: -; d_call: -; v_call: TRBV2; cdr3_aa: CAILPRQKGTQYF; cdr3_nt: TGTGCCATCCTACCCAGGCAGAAGGGGACCCAGTACTTC
j_call: TRBJ2-4; clone_size: -; d_call: -; v_call: TRBV20-1; cdr3_aa: CSAPEGVAKNIQYF; cdr3_nt: TGCAGTGCTCCAGAGGGGGTAGCCAAAAACATTCAGTACTTC
j_call: TRBJ2-3; clone_size: -; d_call: TRBD2; v_call: TRBV4-1; cdr3_aa: CASSQERTSGFTDTQYF; cdr3_nt: TGCGCCAGCAGCCAAGAGCGCACTAGCGGGTTCACAGATACGCAGTATTTT
j_call: TRBJ2-7; clone_size: -; d_call: -; v_call: TRBV7-9; cdr3_aa: CASSLYRQALENYVQYF; cdr3_nt: TGTGCCAGCAGCTTATATAGACAGGCGCTAGAAAACTACGTGCAGTACTTC
j_call: TRBJ2-1; clone_size: -; d_call: -; v_call: TRBV29-1; cdr3_aa: CSVRRGYSYEQFF; cdr3_nt: TGCAGCGTACGAAGGGGCTATAGTTACGAGCAGTTCTTC
j_call: TRBJ2-2; clone_size: many; d_call: -; v_call: TRBV5-1; cdr3_aa: CASSLGPGVNTGELFF; cdr3_nt: TGCGCCAGCAGCTTGGGGCCGGGAGTAAACACCGGGGAGCTGTTTTTT
j_call: TRBJ2-5; clone_size: few; d_call: -; v_call: TRBV6-6; cdr3_aa: CASSYVDPMPQYF; cdr3_nt: TGTGCCAGCAGTTACGTAGACCCCATGCCTCAGTACTTC
j_call: TRBJ2-7; clone_size: -; d_call: -; v_call: TRBV11-2; cdr3_aa: CASSPIHGGYEQYF; cdr3_nt: TGTGCCAGCAGTCCAATACACGGCGGTTACGAGCAGTACTTC
j_call: TRBJ2-7; clone_size: -; d_call: -; v_call: TRBV12-3/TRBV12-4; cdr3_aa: CASSSTTSGSYEQYF; cdr3_nt: TGTGCCAGCAGTTCGACGACATCGGGTAGCTACGAGCAGTACTTC
j_call: TRBJ1-2; clone_size: -; d_call: TRBD1; v_call: TRBV20-1; cdr3_aa: CSAPGQGAGYTF; cdr3_nt: TGCAGTGCCCCTGGACAGGGGGCTGGCTACACCTTC
j_call: TRBJ2-3; clone_size: -; d_call: TRBD1; v_call: TRBV5-6; cdr3_aa: CASSLETGASTDTQYF; cdr3_nt: TGTGCCAGCAGCTTGGAGACAGGGGCTAGCACAGATACGCAGTATTTT
j_call: TRBJ1-2; clone_size: -; d_call: TRBD1; v_call: TRBV6-2/TRBV6-3; cdr3_aa: CASSHGQGEVYGYTF; cdr3_nt: TGTGCCAGCAGTCACGGACAGGGGGAAGTATACGGCTACACCTTC